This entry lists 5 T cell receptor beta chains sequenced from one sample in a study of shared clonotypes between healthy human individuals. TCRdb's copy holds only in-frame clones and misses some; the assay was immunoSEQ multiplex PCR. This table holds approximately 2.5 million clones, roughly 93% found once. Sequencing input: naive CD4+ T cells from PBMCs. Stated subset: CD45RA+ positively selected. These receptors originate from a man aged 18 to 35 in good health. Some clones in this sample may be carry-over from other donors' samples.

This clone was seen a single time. The CDR3 protein is CASSSRSSGSYNEQFF. CDR3 nucleotide sequence: TGTGCCAGCAGTTCCAGATCTAGCGGCTCCTACAATGAGCAGTTCTTC. The rearrangement uses TRBV28 and TRBJ2-1, with 7 bases that match TRBD2. CDR1 is MDHEN, CDR2 SYDVKM, per germline. V lost 4 bases and J lost 0; bases outside the gene matches: 6. This CDR3 spans 16 amino acids.

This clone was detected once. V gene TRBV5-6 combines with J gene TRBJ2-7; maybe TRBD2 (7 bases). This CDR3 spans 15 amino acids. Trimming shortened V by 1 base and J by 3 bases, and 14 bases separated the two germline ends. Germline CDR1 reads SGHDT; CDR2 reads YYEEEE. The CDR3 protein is CASSLLGGALYEQYF. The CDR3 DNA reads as TGTGCCAGCAGCTTGCTTGGGGGGGCGCTCTACGAGCAGTACTTC.

CDR3 coding DNA: TGCAGCGCCGTAAGACAGGGTGTCGAGCAGTACTTC. Translation gives CSAVRQGVEQYF. The chain combines TRBV29-1 with TRBJ2-7; 7 bases match TRBD1. The CDR3 runs to 12 residues. Germline CDR1 reads SQVTM; CDR2 reads ANQGSEA. V lost 7 bases to trimming and J lost 6 bases; unmatched junction nucleotides: 9.

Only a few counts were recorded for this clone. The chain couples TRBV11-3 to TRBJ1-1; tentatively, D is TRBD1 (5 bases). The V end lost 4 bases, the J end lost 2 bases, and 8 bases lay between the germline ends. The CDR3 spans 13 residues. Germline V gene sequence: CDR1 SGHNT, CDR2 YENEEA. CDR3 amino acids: CASSWGVNTEAFF. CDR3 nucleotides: TGTGCCAGCAGCTGGGGCGTTAACACTGAAGCTTTCTTT.

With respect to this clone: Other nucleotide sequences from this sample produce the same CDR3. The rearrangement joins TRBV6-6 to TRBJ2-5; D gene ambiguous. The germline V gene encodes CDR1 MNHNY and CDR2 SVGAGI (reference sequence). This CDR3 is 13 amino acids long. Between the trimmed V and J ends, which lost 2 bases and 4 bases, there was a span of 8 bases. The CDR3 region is CASSYGRVETQYF. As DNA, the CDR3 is TGTGCCAGCAGTTACGGCCGAGTAGAGACCCAGTACTTC.